Listed below are T cell receptor beta chains from one sample, sequenced in a study of a mutant IDH1 vaccine in newly diagnosed glioma. These TCRs' antigens remain unknown. The method was immunoSEQ multiplex PCR; TCRdb's version includes in-frame clones alone and lacks a portion of them. The table includes more than 35,000 clones, approximately 80% detected once. Sequenced material: PBMCs, taken from a glioma patient whose treatment included an IDH1 peptide vaccine. All receptors come from a woman between 40 and 55 years old with glioma. Some clones in this sample may be carry-over from other donors' samples. CDR3s include the opening cysteine and the closing phenylalanine or tryptophan. The order of the fields is J gene, clone size, D gene, V gene, CDR3 length, CDR3 DNA, CDR3 protein. The D gene is left open where the match is weak. Clone size, where shown, is once, few, many, or a class for clones that have expanded.

TRBJ2-3 | - | - | TRBV19 | 10 | TGTGCCAGTATGTCAGATACGCAGTATTTT | CASMSDTQYF
TRBJ2-5 | - | TRBD2 | TRBV6-4 | 16 | TGTGCCAGCAGTGACTCCCCTAGCGGGAGATTAGAGACCCAGTACTTC | CASSDSPSGRLETQYF
TRBJ2-1 | - | - | TRBV2 | 12 | TGTGCCAGCCGGAGGGAGGCGAGTGAAGAGTTCTTC | CASRREASEEFF
TRBJ2-7 | - | - | TRBV7-2 | 13 | TGTGCCAGCAGCTTACCCACATCCTACGAGCAGTACTTC | CASSLPTSYEQYF
TRBJ2-7 | - | TRBD2 | TRBV28 | 17 | TGTGCCAGCAGTAGACGACGGCTAGCGGGAGGGACCTACGAGCAGTACTTC | CASSRRRLAGGTYEQYF
TRBJ2-7 | - | - | TRBV2 | 14 | TGTGCCAGCAGTGAAATTCAGGGGTCCTACGAGCAGTACTTC | CASSEIQGSYEQYF
TRBJ2-5 | - | - | TRBV18 | 13 | TGTGCCAGCTCACCTCAGAGTCAGGAGACCCAGTACTTC | CASSPQSQETQYF
TRBJ1-1 | - | TRBD1 | TRBV18 | 14 | TGTGCCAGCTCACCATCCAGGGGGCCCACTGAAGCTTTCTTT | CASSPSRGPTEAFF
TRBJ2-1 | - | - | TRBV4-3 | 15 | TGCGCCAGCAGCCAGATTGGGGGCGTCCACAATGAGCAGTTCTTC | CASSQIGGVHNEQFF
TRBJ2-7 | - | TRBD1 | TRBV7-2 | 15 | TGTGCCAGCAGCTTAAGACAGGGCGAAATTTACGAGCAGTACTTC | CASSLRQGEIYEQYF
TRBJ2-3 | - | - | TRBV5-6 | 15 | TGTGCCAGCAGCGATTCCGGAGGTAGCACAGATACGCAGTATTTT | CASSDSGGSTDTQYF
TRBJ1-4 | - | - | TRBV13 | 15 | TGTGCCAGCAGCGCCTCCGGGGAGGGCGTTGAAAAACTGTTTTTT | CASSASGEGVEKLFF
TRBJ2-5 | - | TRBD2 | TRBV19 | 15 | TGTGCCAGCAGAAGGACTAGCGGGGGGAAAGAGACCCAGTACTTC | CASRRTSGGKETQYF
TRBJ2-3 | - | - | TRBV6-6 | 16 | TGTGCCAGCAGTACCTCCCTTCGAGTGGGGGCAGATACGCAGTATTTT | CASSTSLRVGADTQYF
TRBJ2-7 | - | - | TRBV15 | 15 | TGTGCCACCAGCGACCCTCGCGGGACTCCCTACGAGCAGTACTTC | CATSDPRGTPYEQYF
TRBJ1-5 | - | - | TRBV5-1 | 15 | TGCGCCAGCAGCTTGGAAGGGAGGCAAATTTCGCCCCAGCATTTT | CASSLEGRQISPQHF
TRBJ2-4 | - | TRBD2 | TRBV7-2 | 17 | TGTGCCAGCAGCTCTCGGGGGGGTCCACTAGCCAAAAACATTCAGTACTTC | CASSSRGGPLAKNIQYF
TRBJ1-2 | - | - | TRBV28 | 13 | TGTGCCAGCAGAACCGCAGGAAGCTATGGCTACACCTTC | CASRTAGSYGYTF
TRBJ2-5 | - | - | TRBV25-1 | 13 | TGTGCCAGCAGTGATCACAGCCAAGAGACCCAGTACTTC | CASSDHSQETQYF
TRBJ1-1 | - | - | TRBV11-2 | 13 | TGTGCCAGCAGCTTAGTGAGAAGGCCTGAAGCTTTCTTT | CASSLVRRPEAFF
TRBJ1-2 | - | TRBD1 | TRBV5-6 | 14 | TGTGCCAGCAGCCCGGTGGGACAGGACTATGGCTACACCTTC | CASSPVGQDYGYTF
TRBJ2-7 | - | - | TRBV6-6 | 16 | TGTGCCAGCAGCTTAACAGGAGGAGAACCTATCTACGAGCAGTACTTC | CASSLTGGEPIYEQYF
TRBJ1-1 | once | - | TRBV5-1 | 13 | TGCGCCAGCAGCTTGGACACCGAGGTAGAAGCTTTCTTT | CASSLDTEVEAFF
TRBJ2-3 | - | TRBD2 | TRBV9 | 19 | TGTGCCAGCAGCGTAGCTACGGGGGACTGGGGGGGGTACACAGATACGCAGTATTTT | CASSVATGDWGGYTDTQYF
TRBJ1-6 | - | TRBD1 | TRBV9 | 14 | TGTGCCAGCACCGAGGGGGCGAGGAATTCACCCCTCCACTTT | CASTEGARNSPLHF
TRBJ2-7 | - | - | TRBV4-3 | 14 | TGCGCCAGCAGCTCGCTTGGCGGATCCTACGAGCAGTACTTC | CASSSLGGSYEQYF